The rows below give T cell receptor beta chains drawn from one sample of a study of T cells in localized non-small cell lung cancer. Clones were read by immunoSEQ multiplex PCR, and TCRdb kept only the in-frame ones, dropping some. Among tens of thousands of clones listed, 80% were seen once. Sequencing used peripheral blood, obtained before any cancer treatment. These receptors were collected from a female donor aged 60 or older with stage I lung adenocarcinoma. Each CDR3 is given with its conserved first and last residue.

>TRBJ1-2|TRBV27
CASSLQGQNYGYTF
>TRBJ1-1|TRBV9
CASSVGEGRALSNTEAFF
>TRBJ2-3|TRBV9
CASSVASTDTQYF
>TRBJ2-7|TRBV4-1
CASSQESLGPGSSYEQYF
>TRBJ2-4|TRBV5-1
CASSFTSGSPLNIQYF
>TRBJ2-1|TRBV2
CASRPQVSYNEQFF
>TRBJ1-1|TRBV6-6
CASSLNVGQYAEAFF
>TRBJ2-2|TRBV2
CASSDTLRGRGVGELFF
>TRBJ2-7|TRBV7-9
CASSQSPAESQATYEQYF
>TRBJ1-1|TRBV19
CASSIRVERTEAFF
>TRBJ2-7|TRBV6-5
CASKDNRAAYEQYF
>TRBJ2-1|TRBV7-6
CASSSQGNEQFF
>TRBJ1-1|TRBV2
CASHLTMVSTEAFF
>TRBJ1-5|TRBV10-1
CASNTKDGVRWGYSNQPQHF
>TRBJ2-5|TRBV7-9
CASSLAQGSPQYF
>TRBJ1-2|TRBV5-4
CASGLAREGILYGYTF
>TRBJ1-2|TRBV7-9
CASHEWTGDGYTF
>TRBJ2-7|TRBV7-8
CASSNRVSGSYEQYF
>TRBJ2-7|TRBV5-1
CASTGTNYEQYF
>TRBJ1-1|TRBV6-5
CASSSFRGTEAFF
>TRBJ2-5|TRBV5-1
CASSLDQGDQETQYF
>TRBJ2-3|TRBV5-5
CASSLVWGDTQYF
>TRBJ1-2|TRBV5-6
CASIPTRGSGYTF
>TRBJ2-7|TRBV6-5
CASSRVFESYEQYF
>TRBJ1-1|TRBV7-6
CASSLGGGALNTEAFF
>TRBJ2-3|TRBV7-8
CASSPAGTGGVDTQYF
>TRBJ2-1|TRBV29-1
CSVRGGSLSQQFF
>TRBJ1-3|TRBV5-4
CASSLDPGRFGNTIYF
>TRBJ2-7|TRBV5-1
CASSLEMPRAYEQYF
>TRBJ1-1|TRBV13
CASSLVGGAEAFF
>TRBJ1-5|TRBV6-1
CASSVAGNQPQHF
>TRBJ1-1|TRBV15
CATSKFRGPTEAFF
>TRBJ2-1|TRBV4-2
CASSPLSTDEQFF
>TRBJ2-1|TRBV29-1
CSVGTSGSEQFF
>TRBJ2-6|TRBV29-1
CSVVGTVSGANVLTF
>TRBJ2-3|TRBV29-1
CSVERGGEDTQYF
>TRBJ2-3|TRBV14
CASSHPNGYTQYF
>TRBJ2-2|TRBV5-1
CASSPRGGPSTGELFF
>TRBJ1-1|TRBV5-1
CASSLRDTEAFF
>TRBJ1-1|TRBV5-1
CASSLQGWDTEAFF
>TRBJ1-5|TRBV19
CASSIGGRNYQPQHF
>TRBJ2-2|TRBV19
CASSIGGHITGELFF